The 20 T cell receptor beta chains below come from one sample, sequenced in a study of metastatic and nonmetastatic thyroid tumors. TCRdb reprocessed the PCR reads via MiXCR. The sample has around 65,000 clones; 13% to 15% are singletons. No treatment of any kind had been given to any patient before thyroid surgery. Specimen: blood. These receptors all come from a male donor with papillary thyroid cancer or a benign thyroid nodule (not recorded which). Some clones in this sample may be carry-over from other donors' samples.

This clone showed up many times. V usage is TRBV27 and J usage is TRBJ1-6; D uncertain. The germline gives CDR1 MNHEY, CDR2 SMNVEV (reference sequence). V dropped 6 bases and J dropped 10 bases, with 10 bases sitting between them. CDR3 size: 12 residues. CDR3 bases: TGTGCCAGCAGCCGACCGCCATCACCCCTCCACTTT. Protein: CASSRPPSPLHF.

The chain recombines TRBV7-8 with TRBJ1-2; no clear D. CDR1 and CDR2 (germline): SGHVS, FQNEAQ. V dropped 1 base and J dropped 4 bases, with 13 bases sitting between them. This CDR3 comprises 15 residues. The CDR3 DNA is TGTGCCAGCAGCTTAGAATGGGAGGGCCCCTATGGCTACACCTTC. Translating it yields CASSLEWEGPYGYTF.

This clone showed up many times. V gene TRBV19 combines with J gene TRBJ2-3; 10 nucleotides line up with TRBD2. CDR1 is LNHDA and CDR2 is SQIVND in the germline V gene (reference sequence). This CDR3 has 15 residues. The J segment lost 1 base and the V segment lost 7 bases, leaving 5 bases of the junction unmatched. This chain's CDR3 is CASNLLAGGTDTQYF. The CDR3 DNA follows: TGTGCCAGTAACCTCCTAGCGGGAGGCACAGATACGCAGTATTTT.

This clone has ten or more counts. The chain links TRBV5-6 to TRBJ2-7, with a weak D call TRBD2 (5 bases). CDR1 and CDR2 from the germline V gene are SGHDT and YYEEEE. This CDR3 has 15 amino acids. With 4 bases removed from V and 2 bases from J, the gap between germline ends came to 16 bases. This CDR3 is CASSQIALAPYEQYF. The CDR3 nucleotides are TGTGCCAGCAGCCAGATAGCGCTAGCTCCCTACGAGCAGTACTTC.

This clone was counted many times. CDR3 sequence reads: CASSQGPTMNTEAFF. CDR3 coding DNA: TGTGCCAGCAGCCAAGGTCCGACCATGAACACTGAAGCTTTCTTT. This chain links TRBV3-1 with TRBJ1-1, with D hard to call. The V end was cut by 1 base, the J end by 0 bases, with 9 bases between. The CDR3 contains 15 residues. The germline gives CDR1 LGHDT, CDR2 YNNKEL (reference sequence).

In this sample, this clone turned up many times. At one end the junction does not follow the germline gene, possibly because of a read error. The chain carries TRBV7-7 and TRBJ2-1; 13 bases agree with TRBD2. The V gene's germline CDR1 is SSHAT and CDR2 FNYEAQ (reference sequence). This CDR3 comprises 16 residues. CDR3 protein: CASSLLAGGLGNEQFF. CDR3 DNA: TGTGCTAGCAGCTTACTAGCGGGAGGGCTAGGCAATGAGCAGTTCTTC. Drawing the rest from reference TRBV7-7 and TRBJ2-1, the complete variable domain is GAGVSQSPRYKVTKRGQDVTLRCDPISSHATLYWYQQALGQGPEFLTYFNYEAQPDKSGLPSDRFSAERPEGSISTLTIQRTEQRDSAMYRCASSLLAGGLGNEQFFGPGTRLTVL.

The V call is TRBV5-1, the J call TRBJ2-1, with TRBD2 matching 15 bases. Germline CDR1 is SGHRS and CDR2 is YFSETQ. After removal of 6 bases from V and 0 bases from J, the junction contained 7 bases not matched to a gene. The length of the CDR3 is 18 residues. Here the CDR3 reads CASTSGLAGGLSYNEQFF. As DNA, the CDR3 is TGCGCCAGCACTTCGGGACTAGCGGGAGGTCTCTCCTACAATGAGCAGTTCTTC.

This clone was detected a few times. This may be a read error: a much more frequent sequence differs by one nucleotide. This CDR3 reads CASSSGTSQETQYF. The CDR3, as DNA: TGTGCCAGCAGCTCAGGGACATCACAAGAGACCCAGTACTTC. The genes are TRBV7-9 and TRBJ2-5; TRBD1 might be the D (6 bases). Trimming took off 4 bases at V and 2 bases at J, with 11 bases between the two ends. This CDR3 comprises 14 residues. Germline V gene sequence: CDR1 SEHNR, CDR2 FQNEAQ (reference sequence).

This clone has ten or more counts. J is TRBJ1-3 and V is TRBV5-6, with D possibly matching TRBD1 (5 bases). V shed 2 bases and J shed 0 bases, with 9 bases lying between them. This CDR3 contains 15 residues. CDR1 and CDR2 from the germline V gene are SGHDT and YYEEEE. CDR3: CASSLWGGSGNTIYF. The CDR3 bases are TGTGCCAGCAGCTTATGGGGGGGCTCTGGAAACACCATATATTTT.

The chain has TRBV28 and TRBJ1-2, with D possibly TRBD1 on 6 matching bases. Germline V gene sequence: CDR1 MDHEN, CDR2 SYDVKM. Trimming took off 6 bases at V and 4 bases at J, with 15 bases between the two ends. This CDR3 is built from 14 residues. CDR3 DNA sequence: TGTGCCAGCAGCGGACAGTGTGCGCCCTATGGCTACACCTTC. Its protein product is CASSGQCAPYGYTF.

The J gene is TRBJ2-1, the V gene TRBV7-3; D may be TRBD2 (6 bases). Germline V gene lookup returns CDR1 SGHTA and CDR2 FQGTGA. CDR3 length equals 13 residues. V lost 3 bases and J lost 6, with 9 bases in between. CDR3: CASSLEGLNEQFF. In DNA form, the CDR3 reads TGTGCCAGCAGCTTGGAGGGTCTCAATGAGCAGTTCTTC.

This clone has a count of ten or more. The gene calls are TRBV29-1 and TRBJ2-3, with TRBD2 as a possible D gene (6 bases). CDR1 and CDR2 from the germline V gene are SQVTM and ANQGSEA. V was clipped by 4 bases and J by 2 bases, with 10 bases between them. CDR3 length: 13 amino acids. For the CDR3, the DNA is TGCAGCGTTGGGGGGAGGTTCACAGATACGCAGTATTTT. It translates to CSVGGRFTDTQYF.

This clone was seen only a few times. The gene calls are TRBV2 and TRBJ2-7, with 10 nucleotides matching TRBD2. Germline CDR1 SNHLY, CDR2 FYNNEI. The CDR3 is 15 residues long. The junction had 8 bases not matched to a gene; V was cut back by 5 bases and J by 4 bases. In DNA form, the CDR3 reads TGTGCCAGCAGTAGCCTTGCTAGCGGGAGTTACGAGCAGTACTTC. Its protein product is CASSSLASGSYEQYF.

This clone has at least ten counts. The rearrangement joins TRBV5-1 to TRBJ1-1; tentatively, D is TRBD1 (5 bases). Germline V CDR1 and CDR2: SGHRS, YFSETQ. V gave up 4 bases and J gave up 8 bases, with 21 bases separating them. The CDR3 has 15 residues. CDR3 nucleotide sequence: TGCGCCAGCAGCGCGCCCCTAGGTGGCTCAGGGGAAGCTTTCTTT. Amino acid sequence: CASSAPLGGSGEAFF.

This clone came up many times. At the DNA level, this CDR3 is encoded by other sequences in the same sample as well. The chain couples TRBV6-1 to TRBJ2-1; D ambiguous. The CDR3 is made up of 14 amino acids. CDR1 MNHNS and CDR2 SASEGT come from the germline V gene. Trimming removed 7 bases from V and 10 bases from J, with 20 bases in between. DNA of the CDR3: TGTGCCAGCACGCGTAGTCCCCGCCTGGGCGAGCAGTTCTTC. Translation gives CASTRSPRLGEQFF.

This clone was counted at least ten times. V and J are TRBV6-1 and TRBJ2-7, with 10 bases aligning to TRBD2. Germline V gene lookup returns CDR1 MNHNS and CDR2 SASEGT. V was pared by 5 bases and J by 3 bases, with 10 bases of the junction left unmatched. The CDR3 has 16 amino acids. The CDR3 spells CASSRNGLAALYEQYV. CDR3 sequence (DNA): TGTGCCAGCAGTCGAAACGGACTAGCGGCCCTCTACGAGCAGTACGTC.

There are many counts of this clone. The V gene is TRBV7-2, the J gene TRBJ2-7; 9 positions agree with TRBD1. V lost 3 bases, J lost 2 bases, and 5 bases stayed unmatched. The CDR3 runs 15 residues. CDR1 is SGHTA, CDR2 FQGNSA, per germline. The CDR3 nucleotides read TGTGCCAGCAGCTTCACCGGGACAGGGACCTACGAGCAGTACTTC. Amino acids: CASSFTGTGTYEQYF. The variable domain in full, completed from reference TRBV7-2 and TRBJ2-7, reads GAGVSQSPSNKVTEKGKDVELRCDPISGHTALYWYRQSLGQGLEFLIYFQGNSAPDKSGLPSDRFSAERTGGSVSTLTIQRTQQEDSAVYLCASSFTGTGTYEQYFGPGTRLTVT.

About this clone: The junction shows a germline mismatch at one end, possibly a read error. This rearrangement joins TRBV14 to TRBJ2-7; D is perhaps TRBD1 (5 bases). Per germline, CDR1 SGHDN and CDR2 FVKESK. The CDR3 has 14 residues. The CDR3 loop reads CASSPQEFSYEQYF. CDR3 in DNA: TGCGCCAGCAGCCCACAGGAATTCTCCTACGAGCAGTACTTC.

This clone was detected only a few times. A much larger clone is a single base away; this may be a read error. The rearrangement joins TRBV4-3 to TRBJ2-1; possible D gene TRBD1, 6 bases. The CDR3 runs to 13 residues. Trimming shortened V by 2 bases and J by 13 bases, and 15 bases separated the two germline ends. Germline-derived CDR1 and CDR2 are LGHNA and YSLEER. Here the CDR3 reads CASSQFQGLIQFF. The CDR3 DNA is TGCGCCAGCAGCCAATTCCAGGGGCTGATACAGTTCTTC.

In this sample, this clone turned up many times. This chain connects TRBV29-1 to TRBJ2-3, with 7 bases that match TRBD2. The J segment lost 0 bases and the V segment lost 0 bases, leaving 12 bases of the junction unmatched. Germline V gives CDR1 SQVTM, CDR2 ANQGSEA. The CDR3 consists of 18 residues. CDR3 amino acids: CSVEDWPNAGVSTDTQYF. DNA for the CDR3: TGCAGCGTTGAAGATTGGCCTAACGCGGGAGTTAGCACAGATACGCAGTATTTT.